The clone carrying this T cell receptor beta chain appeared once. Profiled with immunoSEQ multiplex PCR; TCRdb holds only in-frame clones, not every one. The table includes under 70,000 clones, more than 80% detected once. The sample belongs to a study of T cells in localized non-small cell lung cancer. The V end lost 0 bases, the J end lost 2 bases, and 14 bases lay between the germline ends. The CDR3 is made up of 16 amino acids. Per the germline V gene, CDR1 is SGHRS and CDR2 is YFSETQ. The chain combines TRBV5-1 with TRBJ1-1; D is uncertain. The clonotype originates from a woman aged 35-75 years with stage I lung adenocarcinoma. Here the sequenced sample was peripheral blood, taken before any cancer treatment. The CDR3 region has the DNA TGCGCCAGCAGCTTGGACGTTCGACGCAGTAACACTGAAGCTTTCTTT. Its translation: CASSLDVRRSNTEAFF. The whole variable domain, filled in from reference TRBV5-1 and TRBJ1-1, reads KAGVTQTPRYLIKTRGQQVTLSCSPISGHRSVSWYQQTPGQGLQFLFEYFSETQRNKGNFPGRFSGRQFSNSRSEMNVSTLELGDSALYLCASSLDVRRSNTEAFFGQGTRLTVV.